This TCR beta chain originates from a study of blood T cells in healthy people across ages. Using a J-beta primer mix together with a sample-barcoded 5' primer, a second PCR was run for 7 to 11 cycles. Every cDNA molecule bore a tag from a template-switch adaptor containing 12 random nucleotides. Each sample yielded at least 2.5 million CDR3-containing paired-end reads. TCRdb reprocessed the 5' RACE reads via MiXCR and lists one record per CDR3 protein. The sample consists of 710,000 or so distinct CDR3 sequences, 32% of them appearing once. At least ten counts were recorded for this clonotype. Researchers collected around 10 milliliters of peripheral blood from every single donor. The CDR3 is 15 residues long. V was pared by 4 bases and J by 2 bases, with 10 bases between. Germline lookup yields CDR1 SGHDT and CDR2 YYEEEE.

Sequencing input: blood. The rearrangement uses TRBV5-6 and TRBJ2-6; D may be TRBD1 (5 bases). The receptor comes from a woman over 75 in good health. CDR3 bases: TGTGCCAGCAGCGTCAGGGTAACTGGGGCCAACGTCCTGACTTTC. Its protein product is CASSVRVTGANVLTF. The full variable domain, with the rest looked up from reference TRBV5-6 and TRBJ2-6, is DAGVTQSPTHLIKTRGQQVTLRCSPKSGHDTVSWYQQALGQGPQFIFQYYEEEERQRGNFPDRFSGHQFPNYSSELNVNALLLGDSALYLCASSVRVTGANVLTFGAGSRLTVL.